Given below is one T cell receptor (beta chain) in context. The antigen is not known. These data originate in a study of identical twins. There were only healthy Caucasians among the donors. Overall study findings and caveats: Cord blood's abundant beta clonotypes had fewer insertions, unlike memory repertoires.

The cDNA had a unique molecular identifier and a template-switch universal primer site. TCRdb re-called the 5' RACE reads with MiXCR, one entry per CDR3 protein. The table shows about 1.7 million distinct CDR3 sequences, with about 30% occurring only once. There are 15 residues in the CDR3. Germline V gene sequence: CDR1 SGHTA, CDR2 FQGNSA. The source material was cord blood. V is TRBV7-2 and J is TRBJ2-4; 9 nucleotides match TRBD2. The DNA end lines up better with TRBJ2-5; the J call may be wrong. The sequence was obtained from a newborn girl in good health. CDR3 sequence (DNA): TGTGCCAGCAGTTGGGTAGCGGGAGTCGGAGAGACCCAGTACTTC. This codes for CASSWVAGVGETQYF.